This TCR beta chain was identified during a study of regulatory T cells in long-lasting Graves disease. A note on this clonotype: The antigen is unknown.

The CDR3 spans 16 residues. The J segment lost 9 bases and the V segment lost 6 bases, leaving 15 bases of the junction unmatched. Per the germline V gene, CDR1 is MNHNS and CDR2 is SASEGT. Arm-PCR of CDR3 regions and iRepertoire HTBI primers were the basis on which TCR beta libraries were built. TCRdb reprocessed the multiplex PCR reads with MiXCR, giving one entry per CDR3 protein. The sample comprises about half a million distinct CDR3 sequences, around a fifth of which are singletons, and about an eighth rests with the top ten. Notes on the study in general: Examination was confined to peripheral blood, excluding thyroid tissue. Graves' patients with persistent disease showed TCR diversity lower than patients newly diagnosed. It was in persistent disease that TRBV28, TRBJ1-2 and TRBJ2-5 were favored.

As for time point: persistent/refractory GD, antithyroid drugs over 5 years with positive TRAb. Preparation of the TCR library used RNA extracted from PBMCs. The starting material was peripheral blood mononuclear cells (PBMCs), obtained when the disease was refractory, from a patient treated with antithyroid drugs. This TCR was recovered from a female donor with Graves disease. V usage is TRBV6-1 and J usage is TRBJ2-4, with 9 bases lining up with TRBD1. CDR3 nucleotide sequence: TGTGCCAGCAGCTTTCCCACAGGGGGCGGATTCGCCATTCAGTACTTC. Protein product: CASSFPTGGGFAIQYF.